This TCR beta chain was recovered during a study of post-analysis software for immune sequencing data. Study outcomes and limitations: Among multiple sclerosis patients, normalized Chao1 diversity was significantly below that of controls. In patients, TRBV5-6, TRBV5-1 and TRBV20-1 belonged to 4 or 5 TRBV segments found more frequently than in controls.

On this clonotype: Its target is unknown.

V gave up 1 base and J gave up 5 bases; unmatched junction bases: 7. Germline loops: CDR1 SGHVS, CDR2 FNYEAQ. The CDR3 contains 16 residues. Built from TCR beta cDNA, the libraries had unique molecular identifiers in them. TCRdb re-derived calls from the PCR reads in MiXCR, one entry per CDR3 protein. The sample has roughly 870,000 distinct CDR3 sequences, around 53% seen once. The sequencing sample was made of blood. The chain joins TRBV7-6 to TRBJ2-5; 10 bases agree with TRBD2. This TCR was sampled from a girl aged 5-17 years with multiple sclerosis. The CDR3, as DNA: TGTGCCAGCAGCTTAGAAGCGGGAGGGCCTGGGGAGACCCAGTACTTC. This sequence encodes CASSLEAGGPGETQYF.